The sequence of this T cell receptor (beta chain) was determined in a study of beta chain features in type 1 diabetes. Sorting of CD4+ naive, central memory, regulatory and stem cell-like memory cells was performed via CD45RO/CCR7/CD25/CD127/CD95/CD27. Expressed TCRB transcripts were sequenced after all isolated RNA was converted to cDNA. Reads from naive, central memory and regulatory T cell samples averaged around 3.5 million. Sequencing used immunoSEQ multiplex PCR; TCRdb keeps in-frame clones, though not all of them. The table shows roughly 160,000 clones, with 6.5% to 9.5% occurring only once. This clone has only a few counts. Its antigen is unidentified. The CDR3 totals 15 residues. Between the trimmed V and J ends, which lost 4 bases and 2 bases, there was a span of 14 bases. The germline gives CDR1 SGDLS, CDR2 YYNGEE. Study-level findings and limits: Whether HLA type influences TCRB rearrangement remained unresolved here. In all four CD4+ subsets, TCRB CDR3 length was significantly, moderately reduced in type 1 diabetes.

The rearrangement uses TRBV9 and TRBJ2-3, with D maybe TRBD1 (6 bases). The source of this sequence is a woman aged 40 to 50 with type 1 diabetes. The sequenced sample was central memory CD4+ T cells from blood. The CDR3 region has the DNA TGTGCCAGCAGCCCTCCCGGGACAACCACAGATACGCAGTATTTT. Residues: CASSPPGTTTDTQYF.